Below, 4 T cell receptor beta chains from the same sample are listed, as sequenced in a study of cytomegalovirus exposure and HLA in healthy donors. In the PCR, 60 Vbeta and 13 Jbeta primers were used. TCRdb's table, derived via immunoSEQ multiplex PCR, lists solely in-frame clones and lacks some. The table shows 150,000 to 200,000 clones, with roughly 87% occurring only once. Specimen: PBMCs. The receptor source for this set is a girl under two years old in good health and CMV-seronegative.

This clone has just a few counts. The rearrangement joins TRBV5-1 to TRBJ2-3; possible D gene TRBD1, 6 bases. This CDR3 spans 16 amino acids. V dropped 3 bases and J dropped 0 bases, with 14 bases sitting between them. Germline lookup yields CDR1 SGHRS and CDR2 YFSETQ. This CDR3 reads CASSSDRIRSTDTQYF. CDR3 sequence (DNA): TGCGCCAGCAGCTCCGACAGGATACGAAGCACAGATACGCAGTATTTT.

This rearrangement joins TRBV6-1 to TRBJ2-3; 11 bases align to TRBD2. Germline V lookup: CDR1 MNHNS, CDR2 SASEGT. The CDR3 is made up of 19 amino acids. The J segment lost 0 bases and the V segment lost 2 bases, leaving 10 bases of the junction unmatched. This chain's CDR3 is CASSELILTSGTSTDTQYF. The DNA for the CDR3 is TGTGCCAGCAGTGAACTTATTTTGACTAGCGGGACTAGCACAGATACGCAGTATTTT.

The rearrangement links TRBV10-3 to TRBJ1-3; D possibly corresponds to TRBD1 (5 bases). V lost 10 bases, J lost 2 bases, and 12 bases lay in between. This CDR3 comprises 13 residues. Germline V gene lookup returns CDR1 ENHRY and CDR2 SYGVKD. The chain's CDR3 is CATGGGAGNTIYF. The CDR3 DNA is TGTGCCACCGGGGGAGGGGCTGGAAACACCATATATTTT.

The chain employs TRBV19 and TRBJ1-2; no definite D call. CDR1 and CDR2 (germline): LNHDA, SQIVND (reference sequence). The CDR3 has 16 amino acids. Trimming shortened V by 4 bases and J by 1 base, and 16 bases separated the two germline ends. CDR3 nucleotides: TGTGCCAGTAGTAGACCACGGGAGGTGTTTAACTATGGCTACACCTTC. Translated, it gives CASSRPREVFNYGYTF.